This TCR beta chain was retrieved from a study of human T cells and chemical hapten exposure. Study details: Patients, largely female, had alopecia areata, totalis or universalis.

J gave up 2 bases and V 6 bases, and 5 bases lay outside the gene matches. The length of the CDR3 is 15 residues. Looked up from germline, CDR1 is MNHEY and CDR2 is SVGAGI. As the library was built, unique molecular identifiers were attached to individual cDNA molecules. From the RACE reads, TCRdb called clonotypes with MiXCR, one entry per CDR3 protein. The sample yields around 380,000 distinct CDR3 sequences, 4.8% seen once. Time point given: patch test 1, 2 weeks after DPC sensitization. Treatment: therapeutic diphenylcyclopropenone sensitization with weekly scalp DPC. In its sample, this clonotype was seen many times.

The receptor was isolated from a woman between 45 and 65 years old with alopecia areata. Some clones in this sample may be carry-over from other donors' samples. The sample in question was whole blood, obtained in connection with sensitization to the hapten diphenylcyclopropenone (DPC). J is TRBJ1-2 and V is TRBV6-5, with 11 bases identical to TRBD1. The CDR3 protein is CASRDRGRTNYGYTF. The CDR3 DNA is TGTGCCAGCAGGGACAGGGGGCGTACGAACTATGGCTACACCTTC.